Listed below are T cell receptor beta chains from one sample, sequenced in a study of CD8+CD57+ T cells in acquired aplastic anemia. In TCRdb, the reads were re-called with MiXCR into one record per CDR3 protein. Counted here are about 130,000 distinct CDR3 sequences, 48% occurring once; the ten biggest clones make up 2.5% to 3%. What was sequenced was sorted CD4+, CD8+, or CD8+CD57+ T cells (not recorded which) from PBMCs. The source is a human donor in good health, serving as a control. CDR3s include the opening cysteine and the closing phenylalanine or tryptophan. A D gene is named only where the DNA matches it firmly. Where a row states a size, it is once, few, many or the class of an expanded clone; other rows omit it.

j_call v_call d_call clone_size cdr3_aa cdr3_nt
TRBJ1-5 TRBV7-2 NA few CASSPGTGLNQPQHF TGTGCCAGCAGCCCCGGCACAGGACTCAATCAGCCCCAGCATTTT
TRBJ2-1 TRBV19 TRBD1 many CASSTRTGGNNEQFF TGTGCCAGTAGTACACGGACAGGGGGTAACAATGAGCAGTTCTTC
TRBJ2-1 TRBV5-1 TRBD2 many CASKDGTSNYNEQFF TGCGCCAGCAAAGATGGGACTAGTAACTACAATGAGCAGTTCTTC
TRBJ2-1 TRBV11-2 NA many CASSFPPISYNEQFF TGTGCCAGCAGCTTTCCCCCAATTTCCTACAATGAGCAGTTCTTC
TRBJ2-5 TRBV20-1 TRBD2 many CSALYPGGETQYF TGCAGTGCTCTCTACCCGGGGGGGGAGACCCAGTACTTC
TRBJ2-5 TRBV4-1 NA many CASSVARGGIQETQYF TGCGCCAGCAGTGTAGCCAGGGGGGGAATCCAAGAGACCCAGTACTTC
TRBJ2-1 TRBV3-1 NA many CASSQVSGGSPHNEQFF TGTGCCAGCAGCCAGGTCTCTGGGGGGAGCCCCCACAATGAGCAGTTCTTC
TRBJ2-7 TRBV10-2 TRBD1 NA CASSTDRGANYEQYF TGTGCCAGCAGTACCGACAGGGGAGCCAACTACGAGCAGTACTTC
TRBJ1-2 TRBV20-1 NA NA CSAMDYGYTF TGCAGTGCTATGGACTATGGCTACACCTTC
TRBJ2-1 TRBV20-1 NA many CSARVRGYEQFF TGCAGTGCTAGAGTCCGCGGGTATGAGCAGTTCTTC
TRBJ2-5 TRBV7-9 NA NA CASSLAGWETQYF TGTGCCAGCAGCTTAGCTGGGTGGGAGACCCAGTACTTC
TRBJ2-5 TRBV5-5 NA many CASSFSSIETQYF TGTGCCAGCAGCTTTAGTAGTATTGAGACCCAGTACTTC
TRBJ1-6 TRBV15 TRBD1 few CATSRDSTGTLHF TGTGCCACCAGCAGAGACTCGACAGGGACCCTCCACTTT
TRBJ2-7 TRBV25-1 TRBD2 many CASSATGGTYEQYF TGTGCCAGCTCCGCGACGGGGGGGACCTACGAGCAGTACTTC
TRBJ1-2 TRBV4-3 TRBD1 NA CASSPVGTGGYGYTF TGCGCCAGCAGCCCAGTGGGGACAGGGGGCTATGGCTACACCTTC
TRBJ2-1 TRBV5-1 NA NA CASSPGGEQFF TGCGCCAGCAGCCCCGGTGGTGAGCAGTTCTTC
TRBJ2-7 TRBV30 NA many CAWSKLYEQYF TGTGCCTGGAGTAAGTTATACGAGCAGTACTTC
TRBJ2-1 TRBV7-2 TRBD1 many CASSRGQGGPTEQFF TGTGCCAGCAGCCGGGGACAGGGGGGACCCACCGAGCAGTTCTTC
TRBJ1-5 TRBV11-2 NA few CASSSSPGSNQPQHF TGTGCCAGCAGCTCTTCGCCGGGTAGCAATCAGCCCCAGCATTTT
TRBJ1-5 TRBV6-5 TRBD1 few CASSYQGAAQPQHF TGTGCCAGCAGTTACCAGGGGGCAGCTCAGCCCCAGCATTTT
TRBJ2-2 TRBV10-3 NA NA CAISDPSAGELFF TGTGCCATCAGTGACCCTTCTGCCGGGGAGCTGTTTTTT
TRBJ2-6 TRBV12-3/TRBV12-4 NA many CASSPARSGANVLTF TGTGCCAGCAGCCCCGCCCGGTCTGGGGCCAACGTCCTGACTTTC
TRBJ2-1 TRBV30 NA NA CAWSGTSWSREQFF TGTGCCTGGTCCGGGACGAGCTGGTCTCGGGAGCAGTTCTTC
TRBJ1-6 TRBV7-2 NA NA CASRGEGLSLHF TGTGCCAGCCGGGGGGAGGGATTGTCCCTCCACTTT
TRBJ2-7 TRBV7-6 TRBD1 NA CASGLAPGGYEQYF TGTGCCAGCGGGTTAGCGCCAGGGGGCTACGAGCAGTACTTC
TRBJ1-5 TRBV2 NA once CASSAAWADQPQHF TGTGCCAGCAGTGCTGCTTGGGCAGATCAGCCCCAGCATTTT
TRBJ1-2 TRBV4-1 TRBD1 NA CASSPNLQGSYGYTF TGCGCCAGCAGCCCAAATCTACAGGGGAGCTATGGCTACACCTTC
TRBJ1-2 TRBV4-1 NA NA CASSLGEGGSVGYTF TGCGCCAGCAGCCTAGGGGAAGGGGGATCGGTTGGCTACACCTTC
TRBJ2-1 TRBV7-9 NA NA CASSPATYNEQFF TGTGCCAGCAGCCCCGCAACCTACAATGAGCAGTTCTTC
TRBJ2-3 TRBV19 NA many CASSRRAGADRTDTQYF TGTGCCAGTAGTCGTAGGGCGGGGGCGGACCGCACAGATACGCAGTATTTT
TRBJ2-3 TRBV10-3 TRBD2 NA CATESGTSGTDTQYF TGTGCCACCGAGTCCGGGACTAGCGGGACAGATACGCAGTATTTT
TRBJ2-3 TRBV20-1 TRBD2 many CSARGERGGGDTQYF TGCAGTGCTAGAGGGGAGCGGGGGGGTGGTGATACGCAGTATTTT
TRBJ1-3 TRBV10-1 NA once CASSETAASPGNTIYF TGCGCCAGCAGTGAGACAGCTGCGTCGCCTGGAAACACCATATATTTT
TRBJ2-1 TRBV7-8 TRBD2 many CASSLMTSGGFYEQFF TGTGCCAGCAGCCTAATGACTAGCGGGGGTTTCTATGAGCAGTTCTTC
TRBJ2-1 TRBV20-1 NA many CSARWLANEQFF TGCAGTGCTAGATGGCTCGCTAATGAGCAGTTCTTC
TRBJ2-5 TRBV10-3 NA medium-sized CAISESGETQYF TGTGCCATCAGTGAGTCGGGAGAGACCCAGTACTTC
TRBJ2-5 TRBV7-2 NA once CASSLEDRQTQYF TGTGCCAGCAGCTTAGAGGACCGGCAGACCCAGTACTTC
TRBJ1-1 TRBV18 TRBD1 many CASSQAGTGNTEAFF TGTGCCAGCTCACAAGCCGGGACAGGGAACACTGAAGCTTTCTTT
TRBJ1-6 TRBV19 NA NA CASSIGEDSPLHF TGTGCCAGTAGTATAGGGGAGGATTCACCCCTCCACTTT
TRBJ1-2 TRBV10-3 NA NA CAISELAGDGYTF TGTGCCATCAGTGAGCTGGCAGGGGACGGCTACACCTTC
TRBJ2-7 TRBV7-9 NA few CASSFSGLSSYEQYF TGTGCCAGCAGCTTCTCAGGGCTGAGCTCCTACGAGCAGTACTTC
TRBJ2-1 TRBV2 TRBD2 NA CASSQFSGGFNEQFF TGTGCCAGCAGTCAGTTTAGCGGGGGGTTCAATGAGCAGTTCTTC
TRBJ1-2 TRBV6-1 NA NA CASSEARGGAVTSDGYTF TGTGCCAGCAGTGAAGCCAGGGGTGGCGCCGTGACGTCGGACGGCTACACCTTC
TRBJ2-5 TRBV20-1 NA many CSANKQGRQETQYF TGCAGTGCTAACAAACAGGGACGCCAAGAGACCCAGTACTTC
TRBJ2-7 TRBV15 NA once CATSPDTTYEQYF TGTGCCACCAGTCCGGACACTACCTACGAGCAGTACTTC
TRBJ2-7 TRBV9 TRBD2 few CASSKTSGVYEQYF TGTGCCAGCAGCAAGACTAGCGGGGTGTACGAGCAGTACTTC
TRBJ2-7 TRBV7-3 NA NA CASSPPGTVHYEQYF TGTGCCAGCAGCCCCCCCGGGACGGTCCACTACGAGCAGTACTTC
TRBJ2-3 TRBV7-7 TRBD2 many CASSTGTSGTDTQYF TGTGCCAGCAGCACCGGGACTAGCGGGACAGATACGCAGTATTTT
TRBJ2-7 TRBV2 NA NA CASSDMTDPGYEQYF TGTGCCAGCAGTGATATGACTGATCCAGGCTACGAGCAGTACTTC
TRBJ1-4 TRBV7-3 TRBD1 NA CASSPGTGGEKLFF TGTGCCAGCAGCCCCGGGACAGGAGGTGAAAAACTGTTTTTT
TRBJ2-7 TRBV20-1 TRBD2 NA CGARGEQRGTYEQYF TGCGGTGCTAGAGGGGAGCAGCGGGGGACCTACGAGCAGTACTTC
TRBJ2-3 TRBV11-2 NA many CASSSEIDYTDTQYF TGTGCCAGCAGCTCCGAGATCGATTACACAGATACGCAGTATTTT
TRBJ2-3 TRBV10-2 NA NA CASSVEGSSTDTQYF TGCGCCAGCAGTGTCGAGGGATCTAGCACGGATACGCAGTATTTT